Listed here are 20 T cell receptor beta chains from one sample, sequenced in a study of Graves' ophthalmopathy and Graves' hyperthyroidism. As the template, RNA transcripts were used to amplify TCR beta CDR3 regions. Second-round multiplex PCR came after first-round RT-PCR with HTBI primers. Using its own MiXCR run on the multiplex PCR reads, TCRdb lists one record per CDR3 protein. This table has 400,000 to 450,000 distinct CDR3 sequences, more than 20% appearing once. Sample: peripheral blood. The origin of the receptors is a woman younger than 30 with stable Graves' hyperthyroidism.

There are many counts of this clonotype. The chain couples TRBV30 to TRBJ1-1; D is unclear. Between the trimmed V and J ends, which lost 8 bases and 3 bases, there was a span of 10 bases. There are 11 residues in the CDR3. Germline V gene data show CDR1 as GTSNPN and CDR2 as SVGIG (reference sequence). The CDR3 sequence is CARMADTEAFF. CDR3 sequence (DNA): TGTGCCAGGATGGCAGACACTGAAGCTTTCTTT.

The sample holds many counts of this clonotype. The chain carries TRBV6-4 and TRBJ2-3; D possibly corresponds to TRBD2 (7 bases). The germline CDR1 and CDR2 sequences are MRHNA and SNTAGT. The CDR3 loop spans 15 amino acids. The V gene lost 10 bases and the J gene lost 0 bases, with 17 bases spanning the gap. CDR3 nucleotides: TGTGCCACCAAGAGGGGGAGGGCCAGCACAGATACGCAGTATTTT. It specifies CATKRGRASTDTQYF.

The sample holds many counts of this clonotype. V is TRBV6-5 and J is TRBJ1-5; TRBD1 might be the D (5 bases). Per the germline V gene, CDR1 is MNHEY and CDR2 is SVGAGI. The V and J ends lost 4 bases and 7 bases respectively, with 11 bases between them. The CDR3 extends over 13 amino acids. The CDR3 DNA sequence: TGTGCCAGCAGTTCTCAGGGATGGCAGCCCCAGCATTTT. This encodes CASSSQGWQPQHF.

This clonotype was found many times. The CDR3 region has the DNA TGTGCCACCAGCAGTGGGAACAGGCCCATAGCGGGAGGGCGACCCTACGAGCAGTACTTC. It yields the protein CATSSGNRPIAGGRPYEQYF. This chain joins TRBV15 and TRBJ2-7, with 11 bases aligning to TRBD2. CDR1 LNHNV and CDR2 YYDKDF come from the germline V gene (reference sequence). The CDR3 consists of 20 residues. Trimming took 3 bases from V and 2 from J; bases not matched to a gene: 18.

Note on this clonotype: No conserved phenylalanine or tryptophan is present at the end of the CDR3, so a read error is the likely explanation. The genes are TRBV19 and TRBJ2-7, with D tentatively TRBD2 (6 bases). V was trimmed by 5 bases and J by 6 bases, leaving 20 bases between them. This CDR3 is built from 15 residues. CDR1 and CDR2 from the germline V gene are LNHDA and SQIVND (reference sequence). Written as DNA, the CDR3 is TGTGCCAGTAGTGTCTCTAGCGCGAGGGCCGTCGAGCAGTACTAC. It codes for CASSVSSARAVEQYY.

Points on this clonotype: The junction shows a germline mismatch at one end, possibly a read error. The chain has TRBV2 and TRBJ2-4; 8 bases are shared with TRBD2. The CDR3 loop spans 15 amino acids. The V gene's germline CDR1 is SNHLY and CDR2 FYNNEI. The CDR3 region is CASSEALREVYIKYF. CDR3 nucleotide sequence: TGTGCCAGCAGTGAAGCGCTGCGGGAGGTCTACATTAAGTACTTC.

The genes are TRBV6-1 and TRBJ2-7; maybe TRBD1 (6 bases). The germline CDR1 and CDR2 sequences are MNHNS and SASEGT. Deletions cut 3 bases from V and 4 bases from J, with 7 bases between. This CDR3 has 12 amino acids. The CDR3 spells CASSDTGYEQYF. CDR3 sequence (DNA): TGTGCCAGCAGTGACACAGGGTACGAGCAGTACTTC.

This clonotype was counted at least ten times. V and J are TRBV7-2 and TRBJ1-6, with D perhaps TRBD1 (5 bases). From germline, CDR1 is SGHTA and CDR2 FQGNSA. The CDR3 is 14 amino acids. V lost 3 bases and J lost 9, with 12 bases in between. This CDR3 reads CASSFGRASSPLHF. The CDR3 DNA reads as TGTGCCAGCAGCTTCGGCAGGGCTAGTTCACCCCTCCACTTT.

This clonotype was detected many times. The rearrangement uses TRBV4-3 and TRBJ2-7; 8 positions match TRBD1. After removal of 1 base from V and 1 base from J, the junction contained 6 bases not matched to a gene. This CDR3 is built from 16 residues. The germline gives CDR1 LGHNA, CDR2 YSLEER. CDR3 DNA: TGCGCCAGCAGCCAAGCAGGGGGCGTCGGGTCCTACGAGCAGTACTTC. Residues: CASSQAGGVGSYEQYF.

This clonotype was detected many times. This chain links TRBV29-1 with TRBJ1-3; no definite D call. This CDR3 is 14 amino acids long. The V gene's germline CDR1 is SQVTM and CDR2 ANQGSEA. V dropped 4 bases and J dropped 0 bases, with 10 bases sitting between them. Written as DNA, the CDR3 is TGCAGCGTTGTTGGGGAGAGCTCTGGAAACACCATATATTTT. It is translated as CSVVGESSGNTIYF.

This clonotype was seen repeatedly, ten times or more. The chain joins TRBV2 to TRBJ2-5; D not resolved. This CDR3 contains 14 residues. Germline V gives CDR1 SNHLY, CDR2 FYNNEI. The V end was cut by 8 bases, the J end by 5 bases, with 18 bases between. CDR3 in DNA: TGTGCCAGCCCCCCCTCAGAGTCCCGGGAGACCCAGTACTTC. Amino acids: CASPPSESRETQYF. The complete variable domain, with remaining parts taken from reference TRBV2 and TRBJ2-5, reads EPEVTQTPSHQVTQMGQEVILRCVPISNHLYFYWYRQILGQKVEFLVSFYNNEISEKSEIFDDQFSVERPDGSNFTLKIRSTKLEDSAMYFCASPPSESRETQYFGPGTRLLVL.

This clonotype was observed at least ten times. V gene TRBV7-9 combines with J gene TRBJ2-7; perhaps TRBD1 as D (6 bases). The CDR3 has 15 amino acids. The V gene's germline CDR1 is SEHNR and CDR2 FQNEAQ (reference sequence). The germline V and J ends were trimmed by 6 bases and 4 bases, with 19 bases remaining between them. CDR3 DNA sequence: TGTGCCAGCAGGCACAACAGGGACCCCCCTTACGAGCAGTACTTC. It codes for CASRHNRDPPYEQYF.

This clonotype was seen only a few times. The gene calls are TRBV24-1 and TRBJ2-2; D gene ambiguous. Trimming removed 3 bases from V and 9 bases from J, with 10 bases in between. Germline CDR1 and CDR2: KGHDR and SFDVKD. This CDR3 region has 13 residues. The CDR3 loop reads CATSDNPPRELFF. The CDR3 DNA sequence: TGTGCCACCAGTGATAACCCCCCGAGGGAGCTGTTTTTT.

CDR3 sequence (DNA): TGTGCCAGCAGTGATAGCGGGAGGGCCCCCGAGACCCAGTACTTC. Protein sequence: CASSDSGRAPETQYF. V usage is TRBV2 and J usage is TRBJ2-5; TRBD2 agrees at 11 bases. The germline CDR1 and CDR2 sequences are SNHLY and FYNNEI. CDR3 size: 15 residues. The V gene end was trimmed by 3 bases and the J gene end by 5 bases; junction bases not matched to a gene: 5.

This clonotype appeared many times. The chain carries TRBV12-3 or TRBV12-4 and TRBJ1-2; TRBD1 might be the D (5 bases). The V end lost 2 bases, the J end lost 5 bases, and 12 bases lay between the germline ends. This CDR3 contains 14 residues. The CDR3 sequence: CASSLPPGRYGYTF. The CDR3 region has the DNA TGTGCCAGCAGTTTACCGCCAGGGAGGTATGGCTACACCTTC.

V usage is TRBV7-2 and J usage is TRBJ2-7; D is perhaps TRBD1 (5 bases). CDR3 length: 14 residues. V shed 5 bases and J shed 7 bases, with 18 bases lying between them. Per germline, CDR1 SGHTA and CDR2 FQGNSA. CDR3 region: CASSPGFQMGEQYF. CDR3 sequence (DNA): TGTGCCAGCAGCCCAGGGTTCCAAATGGGGGAGCAGTACTTC. Supplemented by reference TRBV7-2 and TRBJ2-7, the full variable domain reads GAGVSQSPSNKVTEKGKDVELRCDPISGHTALYWYRQSLGQGLEFLIYFQGNSAPDKSGLPSDRFSAERTGGSVSTLTIQRTQQEDSAVYLCASSPGFQMGEQYFGPGTRLTVT.

J is TRBJ2-2 and V is TRBV11-2; D is unresolved. The CDR3 covers 14 residues. Germline V gives CDR1 SGHAT, CDR2 FQNNGV. V gave up 2 bases and J gave up 3 bases, with 7 bases separating them. The CDR3 nucleotides read TGTGCCAGCAGCTTACTTGCTTACACCGGGGAGCTGTTTTTT. Its translation is CASSLLAYTGELFF.

The rearrangement links TRBV7-8 to TRBJ2-7; 10 bases map to TRBD1. Germline values: CDR1 SGHVS, CDR2 FQNEAQ. V was pared by 0 bases and J by 0 bases, with 8 bases of the junction left unmatched. The CDR3 is 18 amino acids. For the CDR3, the DNA is TGTGCCAGCAGCTTAGCGGCGACAGGGGGCCCCTTCTCCTACGAGCAGTACTTC. Translated: CASSLAATGGPFSYEQYF.

This clonotype has a handful of counts. The CDR3 nucleotides read TGTGCCAGTAGTATCGGCGGGCAGACCACCTACGAGCAGTACTTC. Residues: CASSIGGQTTYEQYF. V and J are TRBV19 and TRBJ2-7; D may be TRBD2 (5 bases). With 3 bases removed from V and 2 bases from J, the gap between germline ends came to 14 bases. In germline, CDR1 is LNHDA, CDR2 SQIVND (reference sequence). This CDR3 has 15 amino acids.

Ten or more counts support this clonotype. The V and J genes are TRBV2 and TRBJ1-5, with D unclear. Between the trimmed V and J ends, which lost 6 bases and 3 bases, there was a span of 21 bases. CDR3 size: 17 residues. The germline CDR1 and CDR2 sequences are SNHLY and FYNNEI. CDR3: CASSPIPLREANQPQHF. The DNA of the CDR3 is TGTGCCAGCAGCCCCATTCCCCTTCGGGAGGCCAATCAGCCCCAGCATTTT.